This T cell receptor (beta chain) was sequenced for a study of T cell repertoires and HLA-DP antigens. Profiled with immunoSEQ multiplex PCR; TCRdb holds only in-frame clones, not every one. The data hold about 110,000 clones, with 85% to 95% observed a single time. As concerns this clone: Its antigen remains unidentified.

Untouched CD4+ T cells were bead-isolated from PBMC at 95% to 98% purity. Material for sequencing was CD4+ T cells from PBMCs. The receptor comes from a woman between 18 and 29 years old in good health and CMV-seronegative.

CDR3 protein: CSVELGNTIYF. In DNA, the CDR3 is TGCAGCGTTGAGCTCGGAAACACCATATATTTT. The J gene is TRBJ1-3, the V gene TRBV29-1; no reliable D call. Germline V lookup: CDR1 SQVTM, CDR2 ANQGSEA. The ends were cut back, 3 bases at V and 4 bases at J, with 4 bases in the middle. The CDR3 runs to 11 residues.